These T cell receptor beta chains were read from a single sample in a study of T cell repertoires in cytomegalovirus infection. No cognate antigen is known for these TCRs. TCRdb reanalysed the reads using MiXCR and keeps one entry per CDR3 protein. The sample yields roughly 180,000 distinct CDR3 sequences, 20% to 25% seen once. The sequencing here drew on CD8+ T cells from cultured PBMCs, taken from culture after CMV antigen stimulation. These receptor sequences come from a human donor in good health (CMV status not recorded). Some clones in this sample may be carry-over from other donors' samples. Each CDR3 is given with its conserved first and last residue. A D gene is named only where the DNA matches it firmly. Some rows have no size entry. The others give once, few or many, or a class for an expanded clone.

CDR3	DNA	J	size	D	V
CASSYDRDPYEQYF	TGTGCCAGCAGCTATGACAGGGACCCCTACGAGCAGTACTTC	TRBJ2-7	few	TRBD1	TRBV11-2
CASSRQSSTGVNTEAFF	TGCGCCAGCAGCCGCCAATCTTCGACAGGGGTTAACACTGAAGCTTTCTTT	TRBJ1-1	.	TRBD1	TRBV4-1
CASSPEQGGPLTGELFF	TGTGCCAGCAGCCCTGAGCAGGGGGGCCCCTTAACCGGGGAGCTGTTTTTT	TRBJ2-2	.	.	TRBV7-9
CASSLRGTDLLREKLFF	TGTGCCAGCAGTTTGAGGGGGACGGACCTACTAAGGGAAAAACTGTTTTTT	TRBJ1-4	.	.	TRBV6-6
CASSLEQPGDIQYF	TGTGCCAGCAGCTTAGAACAGCCTGGGGACATTCAGTACTTC	TRBJ2-4	.	.	TRBV7-9
CASSSAGGSTDTQYF	TGTGCCAGCAGCTCAGCGGGGGGGTCCACAGATACGCAGTATTTT	TRBJ2-3	.	TRBD2	TRBV7-2
CASSLSGGLSNQPQHF	TGTGCCAGCAGCTTATCGGGGGGACTTAGCAATCAGCCCCAGCATTTT	TRBJ1-5	few	.	TRBV7-2
CASSSHFAARPGELFF	TGTGCCAGCAGCTCCCACTTTGCGGCCCGGCCTGGGGAGCTGTTTTTT	TRBJ2-2	.	.	TRBV7-2
CASSSPNDRVGEKLFF	TGTGCCAGCAGCTCACCAAACGACAGGGTTGGTGAAAAACTGTTTTTT	TRBJ1-4	.	TRBD1	TRBV7-9
CASSGQGANYGYTF	TGTGCCAGCAGCGGACAGGGAGCTAACTATGGCTACACCTTC	TRBJ1-2	few	TRBD1	TRBV7-9
CASSLRGTGDYNSPLHF	TGTGCCAGCAGCCTGCGGGGGACAGGGGACTATAATTCACCCCTCCACTTT	TRBJ1-6	.	TRBD1	TRBV7-2
CASSSYRGQDYGYTF	TGCGCCAGCAGCTCATACAGGGGGCAGGACTATGGCTACACCTTC	TRBJ1-2	.	TRBD1	TRBV4-3
CASSVGTVDTGELFF	TGTGCCAGCAGCGTCGGGACAGTAGACACCGGGGAGCTGTTTTTT	TRBJ2-2	.	TRBD1	TRBV7-9
CASRITDSRRETQYF	TGTGCCAGCAGGATAACAGACAGTCGACGGGAGACCCAGTACTTC	TRBJ2-5	few	.	TRBV7-8
CASSSSPTQETQYF	TGTGCCAGCAGCTCGTCACCCACCCAAGAGACCCAGTACTTC	TRBJ2-5	few	.	TRBV7-9
CASSASTGNSYNSPLHF	TGTGCCAGCAGCGCTAGTACAGGGAACTCCTATAATTCACCCCTCCACTTT	TRBJ1-6	.	.	TRBV7-8
CASSLYGADTGELFF	TGTGCCAGCAGTTTATACGGGGCGGACACCGGGGAGCTGTTTTTT	TRBJ2-2	.	.	TRBV12-3/TRBV12-4
CASSLGDYSSYEQYF	TGTGCCAGCAGCTTAGGGGACTACAGTTCCTACGAGCAGTACTTC	TRBJ2-7	.	TRBD2	TRBV7-9
CASADRGNQPQHF	TGTGCCAGTGCGGACAGGGGCAATCAGCCCCAGCATTTT	TRBJ1-5	.	TRBD1	TRBV19
CASSYSGSVHYEQYF	TGTGCCAGCAGTTACTCCGGCAGTGTCCACTACGAGCAGTACTTC	TRBJ2-7	few	.	TRBV6-5